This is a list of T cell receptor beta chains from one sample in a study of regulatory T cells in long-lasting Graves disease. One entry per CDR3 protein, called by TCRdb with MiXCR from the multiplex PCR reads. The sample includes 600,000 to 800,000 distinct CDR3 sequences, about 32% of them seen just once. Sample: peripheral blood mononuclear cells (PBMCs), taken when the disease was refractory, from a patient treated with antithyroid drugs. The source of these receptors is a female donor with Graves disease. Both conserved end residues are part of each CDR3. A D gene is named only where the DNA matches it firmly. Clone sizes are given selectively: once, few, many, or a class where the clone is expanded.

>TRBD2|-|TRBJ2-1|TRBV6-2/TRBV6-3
TGTGCCAGCAGTTACGCGGGAGGGCCCTACAATGAGCAGTTCTTC
CASSYAGGPYNEQFF
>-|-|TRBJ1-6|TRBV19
TGTGCCAGTAGTATTGCTGGGAGCAATTCACCCCTCCACTTT
CASSIAGSNSPLHF
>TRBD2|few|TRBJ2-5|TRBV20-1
TGCAGTGCTGGCGATGGGGGGGGAGTCAGGGAGACCCAGTACTTC
CSAGDGGGVRETQYF
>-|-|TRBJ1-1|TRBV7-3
TGTGCCAGCAGCCCAATGCTCAGGGAACGGGGGACTGAAGCTTTCTTT
CASSPMLRERGTEAFF
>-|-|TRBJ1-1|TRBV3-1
TGTGCCAGCAGCGAATGGGGGAACACTGAAGCTTTCTTT
CASSEWGNTEAFF
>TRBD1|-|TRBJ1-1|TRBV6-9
TGTGCCAGCAGTTATTACGCAGGGGGCGCCTTGTCTTCTTGGAACACTGAAGCTTTCTTT
CASSYYAGGALSSWNTEAFF
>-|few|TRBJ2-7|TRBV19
TGTGCCAGTAGTGGGATGGCCTACGAGCAGTACTTC
CASSGMAYEQYF
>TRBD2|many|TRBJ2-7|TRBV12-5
TGTGCTAGTGGTTTCGAGACTAGCGGGGGCTTATTACCCTACGAGCAGTACTTC
CASGFETSGGLLPYEQYF
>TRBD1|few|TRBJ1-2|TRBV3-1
TGTGCCAGCAGCCAACTGCCGGGACAGGGTTTTTACGGCTACACCTTC
CASSQLPGQGFYGYTF
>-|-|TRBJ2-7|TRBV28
TGTGCCAGCAGGGGCGGGGGCTACGAGAACGAGCAGTACTTC
CASRGGGYENEQYF
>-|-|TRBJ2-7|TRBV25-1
TGTTCCAGCAGTGCCCTCATTAGTGAGCAGTACTTC
CSSSALISEQYF
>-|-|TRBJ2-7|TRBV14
TGTGCCAGCAGCCAAGTCGTAGGCAGCAGGAACGAGCAGTACTTC
CASSQVVGSRNEQYF
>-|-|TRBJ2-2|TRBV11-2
TGTGCCAGCAGCTTCGGGGGATTTGGGGAGCTGTTTTTT
CASSFGGFGELFF
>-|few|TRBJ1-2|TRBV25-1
TGTGCCAGCAGTGAGGAAGGGTTCTATGGCTACACCTTC
CASSEEGFYGYTF
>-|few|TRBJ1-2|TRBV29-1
TGCAGCGTCATTGCGGACTATGGCTACACCTTC
CSVIADYGYTF
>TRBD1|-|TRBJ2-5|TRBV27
TGTGCCAGCAGCCCGGTCGGGACAGCCAGCGCGACCCAGTACTTC
CASSPVGTASATQYF
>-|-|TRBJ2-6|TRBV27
TGTGCCAGCAGTTCAGGTCAAGGATGGGCTGGGGCCAACGTCCTGACTTTC
CASSSGQGWAGANVLTF
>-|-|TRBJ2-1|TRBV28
TGTGCCAGCAGTTCCAGGGGCAGCGCCTACAATGAGCAGTTCTTC
CASSSRGSAYNEQFF
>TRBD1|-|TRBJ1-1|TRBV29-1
TGCAGCGGAGGGACAGGGGGTACTGAAGCTTTCTTT
CSGGTGGTEAFF
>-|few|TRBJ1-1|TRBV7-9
TGTGCCAGCAGCTTAGGGGCAGGCGAAGCTTTCTTT
CASSLGAGEAFF
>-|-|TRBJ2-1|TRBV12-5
TGTGCTAGTGGCGCCGCCGGGATAGCATACAATGAGCAGTTCTTC
CASGAAGIAYNEQFF
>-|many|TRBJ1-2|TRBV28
TGTGCCAGCAGTTTAGCCCCACACTATGGCTACACCTTC
CASSLAPHYGYTF